The 3 T cell receptor beta chains in this list originate from one sample, sequenced in a study of CD8 T cells in Susac syndrome. cDNA came from around 0.5 to 1 ug RNA primed by random hexamers. TCRdb re-called the immunoSEQ multiplex PCR reads through MiXCR, storing one row per CDR3 protein. The profile shows tens of thousands of distinct CDR3 sequences, around 94% of them singletons. Input material: CD4+ T cells from PBMCs. These receptors came from a human donor with Susac syndrome.

This clonotype was seen a single time. This chain links TRBV6-6 with TRBJ2-5; 8 nucleotides align to TRBD1. CDR3 length: 12 residues. Germline-derived CDR1 and CDR2 are MNHNY and SVGAGI (reference sequence). The trim removed 5 bases at V and 10 bases at J, leaving 6 bases unmatched. The CDR3 is CASSPRGRVQYF. The DNA for the CDR3 is TGTGCCAGCAGTCCCAGGGGGCGGGTCCAGTACTTC.

This clonotype is a singleton in its sample. The V call is TRBV20-1, the J call TRBJ2-7, with a tentative D call TRBD2 (6 bases). V gave up 2 bases and J gave up 4 bases, with 9 bases separating them. The CDR3 contains 12 residues. CDR1 is DFQATT and CDR2 is SNEGSKA in the germline V gene (reference sequence). The CDR3 here is CSARSGDYEQYF. CDR3 coding DNA: TGCAGTGCTAGATCGGGGGATTACGAGCAGTACTTC.

The CDR3 spells CASSFTAGREPQHF. The CDR3, as DNA: TGTGCCAGCAGCTTTACGGCGGGCCGCGAGCCCCAGCATTTT. V gene TRBV5-6 combines with J gene TRBJ1-5; D unclear. V gave up 2 bases and J gave up 8 bases, with 14 bases separating them. Germline assignment: CDR1 SGHDT and CDR2 YYEEEE. This CDR3 has 14 residues.